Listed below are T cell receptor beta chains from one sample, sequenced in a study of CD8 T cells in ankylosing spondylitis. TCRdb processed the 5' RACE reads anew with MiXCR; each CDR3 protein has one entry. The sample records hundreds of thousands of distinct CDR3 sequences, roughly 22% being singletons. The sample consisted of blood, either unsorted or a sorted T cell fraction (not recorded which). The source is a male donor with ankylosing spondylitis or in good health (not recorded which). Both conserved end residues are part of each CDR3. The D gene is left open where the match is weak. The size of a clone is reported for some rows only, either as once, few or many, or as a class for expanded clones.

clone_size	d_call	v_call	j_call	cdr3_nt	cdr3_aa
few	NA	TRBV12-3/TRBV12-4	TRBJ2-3	TGTGCCAGCAGGCCCCGGGACTCCAGGGGGACAGATACGCAGTATTTT	CASRPRDSRGTDTQYF
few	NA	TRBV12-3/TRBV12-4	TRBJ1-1	TGTGCCAGCAGTTCCTCCTCGAACTCTGAAGCTTTCTTT	CASSSSSNSEAFF
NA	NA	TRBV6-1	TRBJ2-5	TGTGCCAGCAGCCCCTACCGGGACGAAGAGACCCAGTACTTC	CASSPYRDEETQYF
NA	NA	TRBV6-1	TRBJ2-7	TGTGCCAGCAGTGAAAGTGTAAGGGCTAGTACTGTGGGCTATCGGGAGCAGTACTTC	CASSESVRASTVGYREQYF
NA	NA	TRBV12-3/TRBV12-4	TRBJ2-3	TGTGCCAGCAGTTTGGGGCAGAACACAGATACGCAGTATTTT	CASSLGQNTDTQYF
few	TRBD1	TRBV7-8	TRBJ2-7	TGTGCCAGCAGCTTAGCGGGACAGGGCCACGAGCAGTACTTC	CASSLAGQGHEQYF
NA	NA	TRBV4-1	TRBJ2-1	TGCGCCAGCAGCCATTCCGGGACGTTCGGGAATGAGCAGTTCTTC	CASSHSGTFGNEQFF
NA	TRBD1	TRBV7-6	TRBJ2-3	TGTGCCAGCAGCCCCCTCGGGACAGTAAGCACAGATACGCAGTATTTT	CASSPLGTVSTDTQYF
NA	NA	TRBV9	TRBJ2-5	TGTGCCAGCAGCGTAGTTGGCGGGGTCCAAGAGACCCAGTACTTC	CASSVVGGVQETQYF
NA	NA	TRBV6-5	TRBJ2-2	TGTGCCAGCAGTTACCCGAACACCGGGGAGCTGTTTTTT	CASSYPNTGELFF
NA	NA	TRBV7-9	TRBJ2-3	TGTGCCAGCAGCTTACCCCAGGGCCCAGATACGCAGTATTTT	CASSLPQGPDTQYF
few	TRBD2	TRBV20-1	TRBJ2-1	TGCAGTGCTAACCGGCAGGGAGGGTGGGAGAATGAGCAGTTCTTC	CSANRQGGWENEQFF
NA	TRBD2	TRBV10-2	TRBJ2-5	TGCGCCAGCAGTGAAACAGGACTAGCGGGGGGGCTACTCCAAGAGACCCAGTACTTC	CASSETGLAGGLLQETQYF
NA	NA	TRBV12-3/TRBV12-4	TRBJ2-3	TGTGCCAGCAGGGACCTGGAGAACCCAGATACGCAGTATTTT	CASRDLENPDTQYF
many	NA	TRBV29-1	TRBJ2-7	TGCAGCGTTGCGACATACTCCTACGAGCAGTACTTC	CSVATYSYEQYF
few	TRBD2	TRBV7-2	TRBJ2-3	TGTGCCAGCAGCTTATTGAGCGGGGGGCCAGATACGCAGTATTTT	CASSLLSGGPDTQYF
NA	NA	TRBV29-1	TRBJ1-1	TGCAGCGCTGACAGAGACGGCACTGTAGCTTTCTTT	CSADRDGTVAFF
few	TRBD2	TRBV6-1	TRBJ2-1	TGTGCCAGCAGTGGGACTAGCGGGGCCTCGGGGGATGAGCAGTTCTTC	CASSGTSGASGDEQFF
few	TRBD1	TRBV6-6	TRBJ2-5	TGTGCCAGCAGTTTGGCAGGGGGTACCCAGTACTTC	CASSLAGGTQYF
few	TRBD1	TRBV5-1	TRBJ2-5	TGCGCCAGCAGCTTGGCGCCAGGGACAGGTGACCAAGAGACCCAGTACTTC	CASSLAPGTGDQETQYF
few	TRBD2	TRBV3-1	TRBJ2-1	TGTGCCAGCAGCCCAACCGGGACTAGCGGGGGGGCCTACAATGAGCAGTTCTTC	CASSPTGTSGGAYNEQFF
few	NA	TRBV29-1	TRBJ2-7	TGCAGCGTCGGGGGGGACAGCTCCTACGAGCAGTACTTC	CSVGGDSSYEQYF
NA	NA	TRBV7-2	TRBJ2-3	TGTGCCAGCAGCTTCCTGAGAGGCACAGATACGCAGTATTTT	CASSFLRGTDTQYF
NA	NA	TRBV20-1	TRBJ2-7	TGCAGTGCTGACGGGGGGCCCCTCACCTACGAGCAGTACTTC	CSADGGPLTYEQYF
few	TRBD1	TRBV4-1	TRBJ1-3	TGCGCCAGCAGCCAAGATTGGACAGGGGGAAGGTTTGGAAACACCATATATTTT	CASSQDWTGGRFGNTIYF
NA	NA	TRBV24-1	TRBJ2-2	TGTGCCACCAGTGATTTGACTGCGTCTACCGGGGAGCTGTTTTTT	CATSDLTASTGELFF
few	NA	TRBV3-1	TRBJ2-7	TGTGCCAGCAGCCAAGGTAGCGGAGGCTTATACGAGCAGTACTTC	CASSQGSGGLYEQYF
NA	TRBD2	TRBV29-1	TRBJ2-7	TGCAGCGTTGGCAGCGGGGGGAACTACTACGAGCAGTACTTC	CSVGSGGNYYEQYF
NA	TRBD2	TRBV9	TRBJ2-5	TGTGCCAGCAGTGGGGCCTCCCTAGCGGTCCAAGAGACCCAGTACTTC	CASSGASLAVQETQYF
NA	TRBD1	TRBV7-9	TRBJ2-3	TGTGCCAGCGACAGGGGCAGTTCCACAGATACGCAGTATTTT	CASDRGSSTDTQYF
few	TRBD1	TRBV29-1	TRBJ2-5	TGCAGCGTTTTGGACAGGGGTGAGACCCAGTACTTC	CSVLDRGETQYF
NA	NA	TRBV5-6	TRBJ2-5	TGTGCCAGCAGCTTGTTCCAGGAAGAGACCCAGTACTTC	CASSLFQEETQYF
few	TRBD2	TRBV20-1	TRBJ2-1	TGCAGTGCTAGAGACGGGGGGGGTAGCGGAGTCAATGAGCAGTTCTTC	CSARDGGGSGVNEQFF
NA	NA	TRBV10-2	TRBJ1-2	TGCGCCAGCAGTGAGAGACAGGTCGATGGCTACACCTTC	CASSERQVDGYTF
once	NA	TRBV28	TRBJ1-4	TGTGCCAGCAAGGGGAGGGTGGACGAAAAACTGTTTTTT	CASKGRVDEKLFF
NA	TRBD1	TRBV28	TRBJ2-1	TGTGCCAGCAGCCTATTGCCCGGGACAGCGCGCAATGAGCAGTTCTTC	CASSLLPGTARNEQFF
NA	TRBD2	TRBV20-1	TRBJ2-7	TGCAGTGCTAGAGGGGAGGGATCCGAGCAGTACTTC	CSARGEGSEQYF
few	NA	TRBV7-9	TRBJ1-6	TGTGCCAGCAGCTATGCTCCCACGACCCTCCACTTT	CASSYAPTTLHF
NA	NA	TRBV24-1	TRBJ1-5	TGTGCCACCGGACGGGACAATCAGCCCCAGCATTTT	CATGRDNQPQHF
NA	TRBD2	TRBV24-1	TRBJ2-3	TGTGCCACCAGTGACCCATTCGCCGGGGGGGCCCCAGATACGCAGTATTTT	CATSDPFAGGAPDTQYF
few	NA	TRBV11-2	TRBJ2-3	TGTGCCAGCAGCTTAGAATTTACTAGCACAGATACGCAGTATTTT	CASSLEFTSTDTQYF
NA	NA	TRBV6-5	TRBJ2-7	TGTGCCAGCAGTTACTCGATGGGGGCTTCCGAGCAGTACTTC	CASSYSMGASEQYF
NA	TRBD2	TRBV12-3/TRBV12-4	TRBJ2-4	TGTGCCAGCAGTTTAAGGCTAGCGGGAGAAAACATTCAGTACTTC	CASSLRLAGENIQYF
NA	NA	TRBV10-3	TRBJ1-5	TGTGCCACCAAACAGGGAGTCGACAATCAGCCCCAGCATTTT	CATKQGVDNQPQHF
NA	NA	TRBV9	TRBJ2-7	TGTGCCAGCAGCAAAGACGCAGCGTACGAGCAGTACTTC	CASSKDAAYEQYF
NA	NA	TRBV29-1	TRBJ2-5	TGCAGCGTTACGACCAGCGTGGAGACCCAGTACTTC	CSVTTSVETQYF
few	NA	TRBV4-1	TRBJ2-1	TGCGCCAGCAGCCAAGGTCCGGGGAATGAGCAGTTCTTC	CASSQGPGNEQFF